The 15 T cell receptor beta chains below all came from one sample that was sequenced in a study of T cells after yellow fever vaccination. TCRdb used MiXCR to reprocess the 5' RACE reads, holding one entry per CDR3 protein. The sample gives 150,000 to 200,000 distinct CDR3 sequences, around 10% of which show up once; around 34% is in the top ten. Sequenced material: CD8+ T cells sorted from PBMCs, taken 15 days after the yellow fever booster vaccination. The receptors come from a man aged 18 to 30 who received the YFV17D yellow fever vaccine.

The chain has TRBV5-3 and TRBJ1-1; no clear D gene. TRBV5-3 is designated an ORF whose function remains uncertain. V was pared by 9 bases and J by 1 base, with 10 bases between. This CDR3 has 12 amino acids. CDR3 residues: CATECGNTEAFF. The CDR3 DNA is TGTGCCACAGAGTGTGGGAACACTGAAGCTTTCTTT.

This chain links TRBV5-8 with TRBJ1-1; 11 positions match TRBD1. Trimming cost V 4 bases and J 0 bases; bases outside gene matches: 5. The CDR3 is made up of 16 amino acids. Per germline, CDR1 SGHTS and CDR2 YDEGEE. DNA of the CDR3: TGTGCCAGCAGCGCCGGGACAGGGGGTTTGAACACTGAAGCTTTCTTT. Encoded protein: CASSAGTGGLNTEAFF. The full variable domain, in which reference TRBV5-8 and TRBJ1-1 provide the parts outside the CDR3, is EAGVTQSPTHLIKTRGQQATLRCSPISGHTSVYWYQQALGLGLQFLLWYDEGEERNRGNFPPRFSGRQFPNYSSELNVNALELEDSALYLCASSAGTGGLNTEAFFGQGTRLTVV.

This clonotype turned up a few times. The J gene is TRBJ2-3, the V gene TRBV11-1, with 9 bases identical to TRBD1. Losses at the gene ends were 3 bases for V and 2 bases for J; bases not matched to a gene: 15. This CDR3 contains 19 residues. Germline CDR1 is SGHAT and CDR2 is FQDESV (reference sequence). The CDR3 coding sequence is TGTGCCAGCAGCTTGGACAGCCCGACCGGGACAGGGTACACAGATACGCAGTATTTT. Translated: CASSLDSPTGTGYTDTQYF. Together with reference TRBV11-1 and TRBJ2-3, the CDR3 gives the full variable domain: EAEVAQSPRYKITEKSQAVAFWCDPISGHATLYWYRQILGQGPELLVQFQDESVVDDSQLPKDRFSAERLKGVDSTLKIQPAELGDSAMYLCASSLDSPTGTGYTDTQYFGPGTRLTVL.

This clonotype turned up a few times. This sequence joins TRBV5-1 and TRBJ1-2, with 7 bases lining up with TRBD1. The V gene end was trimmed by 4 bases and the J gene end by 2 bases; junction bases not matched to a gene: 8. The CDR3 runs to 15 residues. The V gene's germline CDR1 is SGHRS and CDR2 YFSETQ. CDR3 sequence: CASSPTGTANYGYTF. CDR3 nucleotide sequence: TGCGCCAGCAGCCCAACCGGGACAGCCAACTATGGCTACACCTTC.

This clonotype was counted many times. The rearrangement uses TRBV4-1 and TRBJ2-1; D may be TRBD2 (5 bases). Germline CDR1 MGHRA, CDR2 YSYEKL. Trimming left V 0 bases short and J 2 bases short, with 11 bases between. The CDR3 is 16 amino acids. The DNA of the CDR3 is TGCGCCAGCAGCCAAGATGTACTAGTCCCCTACAATGAGCAGTTCTTC. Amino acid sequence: CASSQDVLVPYNEQFF.

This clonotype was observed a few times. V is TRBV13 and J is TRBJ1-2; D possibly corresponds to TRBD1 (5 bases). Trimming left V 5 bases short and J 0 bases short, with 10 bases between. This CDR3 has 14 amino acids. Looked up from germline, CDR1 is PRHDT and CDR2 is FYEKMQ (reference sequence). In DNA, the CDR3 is TGTGCCAGCAGCATTCAGGGACCTAACTATGGCTACACCTTC. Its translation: CASSIQGPNYGYTF.

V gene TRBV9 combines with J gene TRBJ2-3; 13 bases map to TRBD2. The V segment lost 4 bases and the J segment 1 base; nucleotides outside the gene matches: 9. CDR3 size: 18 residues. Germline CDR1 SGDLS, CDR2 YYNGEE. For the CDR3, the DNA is TGTGCCAGCAGCCCAAGTAGAGGACTAGCGGGGGGCACAGATACGCAGTATTTT. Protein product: CASSPSRGLAGGTDTQYF.

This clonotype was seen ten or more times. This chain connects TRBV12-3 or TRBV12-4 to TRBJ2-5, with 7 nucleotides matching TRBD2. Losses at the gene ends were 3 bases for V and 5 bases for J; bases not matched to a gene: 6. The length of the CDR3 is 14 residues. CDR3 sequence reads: CASSFASGGETQYF. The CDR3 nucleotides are TGTGCCAGCAGTTTCGCTAGCGGAGGCGAGACCCAGTACTTC.

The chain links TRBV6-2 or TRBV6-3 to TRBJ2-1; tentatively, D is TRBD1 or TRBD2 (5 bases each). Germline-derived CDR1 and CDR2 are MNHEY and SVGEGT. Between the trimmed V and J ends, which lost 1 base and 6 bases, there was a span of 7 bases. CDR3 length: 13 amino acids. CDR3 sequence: CASSYWGSNEQFF. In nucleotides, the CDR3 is TGTGCCAGCAGTTACTGGGGGTCCAATGAGCAGTTCTTC.

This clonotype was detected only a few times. CDR3 DNA sequence: TGCGCCAGCAGCTTGGTGTGGGCAGGGGGCGTAGACACAGATACGCAGTATTTT. It is translated as CASSLVWAGGVDTDTQYF. The rearrangement links TRBV5-1 to TRBJ2-3, with 8 bases aligning to TRBD1. The length of the CDR3 is 18 residues. Germline V gene sequence: CDR1 SGHRS, CDR2 YFSETQ. V was clipped by 0 bases and J by 2 bases; unmatched bases: 11.

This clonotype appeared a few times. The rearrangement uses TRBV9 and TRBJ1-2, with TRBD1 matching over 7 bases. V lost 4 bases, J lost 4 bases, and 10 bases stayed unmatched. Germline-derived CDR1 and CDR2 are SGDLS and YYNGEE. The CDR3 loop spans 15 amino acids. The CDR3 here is CASSPPVAGGYGYTF. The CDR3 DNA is TGTGCCAGCAGCCCACCGGTCGCAGGGGGCTATGGCTACACCTTC.

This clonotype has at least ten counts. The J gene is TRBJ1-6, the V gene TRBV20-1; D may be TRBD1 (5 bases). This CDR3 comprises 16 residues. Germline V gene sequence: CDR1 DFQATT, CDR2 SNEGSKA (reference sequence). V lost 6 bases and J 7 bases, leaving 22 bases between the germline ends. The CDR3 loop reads CSADTGTGIMNSPLHF. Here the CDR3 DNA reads TGCAGTGCGGATACGGGGACGGGTATTATGAATTCACCCCTCCACTTT.

CDR3 nucleotides: TGTGCCAGCAGCACGTCGACTAGCGGGGTAGGAGAGACCCAGTACTTC. It translates to CASSTSTSGVGETQYF. This chain links TRBV7-9 with TRBJ2-5; 11 bases agree with TRBD2. The CDR3 length is 16 residues. Trimming took 5 bases from V and 4 from J; bases not matched to a gene: 9. Per germline, CDR1 SEHNR and CDR2 FQNEAQ (reference sequence). Full variable domain (outside the CDR3, taken from reference TRBV7-9 and TRBJ2-5): DTGVSQNPRHKITKRGQNVTFRCDPISEHNRLYWYRQTLGQGPEFLTYFQNEAQLEKSRLLSDRFSAERPKGSFSTLEIQRTEQGDSAMYLCASSTSTSGVGETQYFGPGTRLLVL.

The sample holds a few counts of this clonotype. CDR3 loop: CASSPPGGPYEQYV. As DNA, the CDR3 is TGTGCCAGCTCACCCCCCGGGGGCCCCTACGAGCAGTACGTC. The rearrangement uses TRBV18 and TRBJ2-7; D is perhaps TRBD1 or TRBD2 (6 bases each). The germline V gene encodes CDR1 KGHSH and CDR2 LQKENI. V dropped 3 bases and J dropped 2 bases, with 11 bases sitting between them. The CDR3 has 14 residues.

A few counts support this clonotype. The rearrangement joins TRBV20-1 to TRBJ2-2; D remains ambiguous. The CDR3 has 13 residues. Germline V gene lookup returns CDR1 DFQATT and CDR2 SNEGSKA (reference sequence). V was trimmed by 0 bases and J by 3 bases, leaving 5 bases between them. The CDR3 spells CSARDQDTGELFF. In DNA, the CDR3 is TGCAGTGCTAGAGATCAGGACACCGGGGAGCTGTTTTTT.